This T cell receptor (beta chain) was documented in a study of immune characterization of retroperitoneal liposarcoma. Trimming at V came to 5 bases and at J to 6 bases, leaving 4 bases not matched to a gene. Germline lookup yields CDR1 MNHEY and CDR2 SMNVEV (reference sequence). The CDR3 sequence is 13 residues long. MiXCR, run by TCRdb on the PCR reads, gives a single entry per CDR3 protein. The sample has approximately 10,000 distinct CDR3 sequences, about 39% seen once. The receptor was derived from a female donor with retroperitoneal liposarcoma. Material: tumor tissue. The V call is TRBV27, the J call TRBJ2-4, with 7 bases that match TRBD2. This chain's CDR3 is CASSPGGTNIQYF. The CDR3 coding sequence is TGTGCCAGCAGTCCCGGGGGGACAAACATTCAGTACTTC.